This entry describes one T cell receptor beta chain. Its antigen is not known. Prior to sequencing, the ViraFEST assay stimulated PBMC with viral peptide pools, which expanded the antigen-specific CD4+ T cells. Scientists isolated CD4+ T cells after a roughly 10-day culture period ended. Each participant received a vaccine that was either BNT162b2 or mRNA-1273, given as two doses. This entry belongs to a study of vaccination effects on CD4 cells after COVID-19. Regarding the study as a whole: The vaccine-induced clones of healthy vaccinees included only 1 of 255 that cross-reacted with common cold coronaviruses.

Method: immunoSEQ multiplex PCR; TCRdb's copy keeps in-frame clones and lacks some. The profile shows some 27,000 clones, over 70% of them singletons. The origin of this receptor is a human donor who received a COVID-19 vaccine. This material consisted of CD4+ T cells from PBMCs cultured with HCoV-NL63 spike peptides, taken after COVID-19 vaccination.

The chain's CDR3 is CASSADRVGQPQHF. The CDR3 region has the DNA TGTGCCAGCTCAGCAGACAGGGTAGGTCAGCCCCAGCATTTT. V usage is TRBV18 and J usage is TRBJ1-5; the match to TRBD1 covers 7 bases. The CDR3 covers 14 residues. J lost 6 bases, V lost 5 bases, and 7 bases had no gene match. Germline V lookup: CDR1 KGHSH, CDR2 LQKENI.